The clone carrying this T cell receptor (beta chain) occurred many times. This entry belongs to a study of molecular identifiers for immune sequencing clone quantification. TCRdb re-called the PCR reads with MiXCR, one entry per CDR3 protein. The table lists some 680,000 distinct CDR3 sequences, around 25% of them singletons. Germline lookup yields CDR1 SEHNR and CDR2 FQNEAQ (reference sequence). CDR3 length: 15 residues. With 5 bases removed from V and 7 bases from J, the gap between germline ends came to 19 bases. V usage is TRBV7-9 and J usage is TRBJ2-3; D possibly corresponds to TRBD2 (5 bases). Source material: naive CD8+ T cells from blood, with Jurkat cell RNA spiked in. Documented subset: FACS-sorted CD8+CD4-CCR7+CD45RA+ naive T cells. This receptor was identified in a human donor in good health. Some libraries in this study had Jurkat cell RNA spiked in. The DNA for the CDR3 is TGTGCCAGCAGCCCAGAGTTAAGGACTTTCAATACGCAGTATTTT. Translating it yields CASSPELRTFNTQYF.